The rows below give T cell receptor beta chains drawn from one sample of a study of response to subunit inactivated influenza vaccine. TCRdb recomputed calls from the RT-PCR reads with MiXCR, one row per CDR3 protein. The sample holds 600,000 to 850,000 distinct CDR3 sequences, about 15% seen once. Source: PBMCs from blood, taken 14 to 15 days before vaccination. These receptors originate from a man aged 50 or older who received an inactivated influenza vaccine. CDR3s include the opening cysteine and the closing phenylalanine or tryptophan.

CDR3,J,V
CASSLGTGGIVNTEAFF,TRBJ1-1,TRBV7-6
CASSLGSGRTDTQYF,TRBJ2-3,TRBV5-1
CASSPPGLGTSGDEQYF,TRBJ2-7,TRBV18
CAKAGQQNTEAFF,TRBJ1-1,TRBV19
CASSFKQYYEQYF,TRBJ2-7,TRBV27
CSVALAGFYNEQFF,TRBJ2-1,TRBV29-1
CATVRGIAYEQYF,TRBJ2-7,TRBV15
CATSSPGTGRDTQYF,TRBJ2-3,TRBV15
CATTNLKGLAGAGELFF,TRBJ2-2,TRBV15
CATSRRPGGTSTDTQYF,TRBJ2-3,TRBV15
CASSLGHPIVDTQYF,TRBJ2-3,TRBV5-7
CSAKTSYPYEQYF,TRBJ2-7,TRBV20-1
CAQRRGSGSYEQYF,TRBJ2-7,TRBV2
CATSREGTGGYEQYF,TRBJ2-7,TRBV15
CASSPNQDSFRGKAFF,TRBJ1-1,TRBV7-9
CASSSVPPGQGVSLSTDTQYF,TRBJ2-3,TRBV6-2/TRBV6-3
CASSSTGEGETQYF,TRBJ2-5,TRBV28
CSAAGGFTDTQYF,TRBJ2-3,TRBV20-1
CASSHVAGVSYNEQFF,TRBJ2-1,TRBV21-1
CASSSITGVQETQYF,TRBJ2-5,TRBV5-1
CASRGQDAYEQYF,TRBJ2-7,TRBV12-3/TRBV12-4
CASSRGQTRSEKLFF,TRBJ1-4,TRBV7-6
CASSLDYWDDTGELFF,TRBJ2-2,TRBV7-2
CASSEFSGEDTGELFF,TRBJ2-2,TRBV2
CAISVQSNEQFF,TRBJ2-1,TRBV10-3
CASSLDRGLETQYF,TRBJ2-5,TRBV13
CSALIDGTNTEAFF,TRBJ1-1,TRBV20-1
CATSRGRTAKNIQYF,TRBJ2-4,TRBV15
CASSQDRAGGGYTF,TRBJ1-2,TRBV4-2
CASNVGGDTGELFF,TRBJ2-2,TRBV12-3/TRBV12-4
CASGRAGEETQYF,TRBJ2-5,TRBV25-1
CASSPRSGDEQFF,TRBJ2-1,TRBV7-2
CASSFTGFAETQYF,TRBJ2-5,TRBV5-1
CSAMGLAGSYEQYF,TRBJ2-7,TRBV20-1
CASSLPQRNEQFF,TRBJ2-1,TRBV28
CASSRGQGRDTQYF,TRBJ2-3,TRBV2
CSAPRTGRSTEAFF,TRBJ1-1,TRBV20-1
CASSGGSFSTDTQYF,TRBJ2-3,TRBV5-1
CASSKGPSGEKLFF,TRBJ1-4,TRBV12-3/TRBV12-4
CASSFGRGRKEKLFF,TRBJ1-4,TRBV12-3/TRBV12-4
CSVPRDWDAGELFF,TRBJ2-2,TRBV20-1
CAILSGGASKNIQYF,TRBJ2-4,TRBV6-2/TRBV6-3